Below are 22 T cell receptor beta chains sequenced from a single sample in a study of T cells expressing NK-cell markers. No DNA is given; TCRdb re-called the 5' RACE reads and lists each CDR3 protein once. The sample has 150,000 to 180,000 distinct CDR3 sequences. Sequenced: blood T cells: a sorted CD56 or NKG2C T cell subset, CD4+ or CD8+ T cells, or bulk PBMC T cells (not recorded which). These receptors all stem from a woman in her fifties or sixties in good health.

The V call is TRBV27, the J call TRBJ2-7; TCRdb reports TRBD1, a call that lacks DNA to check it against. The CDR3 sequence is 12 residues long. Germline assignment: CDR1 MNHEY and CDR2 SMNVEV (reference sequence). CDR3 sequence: CASSGGTYEQYF.

The CDR3 protein is CASSLSVVITDTQYF. The chain recombines TRBV12-3 or TRBV12-4 with TRBJ2-3. The CDR3 sequence is 15 residues long.

The CDR3 sequence: CASSPGTGDQTEAFF. The rearrangement joins TRBV5-1 to TRBJ1-1; the D call of TRBD1 rests on TCRdb alone, since no DNA is present to check it. The CDR3 runs to 15 residues. The germline V gene has CDR1 SGHRS and CDR2 YFSETQ. Supplemented by reference TRBV5-1 and TRBJ1-1, the full variable domain reads KAGVTQTPRYLIKTRGQQVTLSCSPISGHRSVSWYQQTPGQGLQFLFEYFSETQRNKGNFPGRFSGRQFSNSRSEMNVSTLELGDSALYLCASSPGTGDQTEAFFGQGTRLTVV.

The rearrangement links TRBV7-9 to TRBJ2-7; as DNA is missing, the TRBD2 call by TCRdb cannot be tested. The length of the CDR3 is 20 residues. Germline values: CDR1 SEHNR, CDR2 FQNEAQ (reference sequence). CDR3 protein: CASSPIAGGPLDPTAYEQYF.

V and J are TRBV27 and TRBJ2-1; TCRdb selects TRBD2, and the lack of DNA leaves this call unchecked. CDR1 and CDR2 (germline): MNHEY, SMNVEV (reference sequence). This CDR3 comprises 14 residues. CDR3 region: CASSLSGGEYEQFF.

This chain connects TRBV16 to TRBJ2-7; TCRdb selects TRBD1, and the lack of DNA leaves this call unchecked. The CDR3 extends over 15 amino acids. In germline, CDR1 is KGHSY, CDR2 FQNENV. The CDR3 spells CASSQSDRGSNEQYF. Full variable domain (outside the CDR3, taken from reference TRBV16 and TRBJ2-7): GEEVAQTPKHLVRGEGQKAKLYCAPIKGHSYVFWYQQVLKNEFKFLISFQNENVFDETGMPKERFSAKCLPNSPCSLEIQATKLEDSAVYFCASSQSDRGSNEQYFGPGTRLTVT.

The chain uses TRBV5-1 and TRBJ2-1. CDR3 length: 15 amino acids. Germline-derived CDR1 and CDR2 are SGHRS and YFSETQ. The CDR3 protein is CASSLEVQRNDEQFF.

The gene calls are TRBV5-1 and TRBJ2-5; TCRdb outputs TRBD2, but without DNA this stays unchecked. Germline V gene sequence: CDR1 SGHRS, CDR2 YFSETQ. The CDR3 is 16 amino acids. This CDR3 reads CASSSKLAGVGETQYF.

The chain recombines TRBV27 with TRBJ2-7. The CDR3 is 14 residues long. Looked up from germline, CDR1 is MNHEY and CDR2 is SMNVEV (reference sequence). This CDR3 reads CASHVGGSPYEQYF.

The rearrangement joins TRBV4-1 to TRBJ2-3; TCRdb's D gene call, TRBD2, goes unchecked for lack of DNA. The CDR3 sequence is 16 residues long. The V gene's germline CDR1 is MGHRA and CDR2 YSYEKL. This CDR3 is CASSQVPGGFTDTQYF.

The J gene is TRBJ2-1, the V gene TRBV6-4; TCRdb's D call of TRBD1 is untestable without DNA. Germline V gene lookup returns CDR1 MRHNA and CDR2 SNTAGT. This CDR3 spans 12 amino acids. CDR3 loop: CASGHLGDEQFF.

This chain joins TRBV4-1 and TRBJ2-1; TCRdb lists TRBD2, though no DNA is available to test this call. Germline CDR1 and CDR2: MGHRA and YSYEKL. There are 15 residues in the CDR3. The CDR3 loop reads CASSQVAGAQNEQFF.

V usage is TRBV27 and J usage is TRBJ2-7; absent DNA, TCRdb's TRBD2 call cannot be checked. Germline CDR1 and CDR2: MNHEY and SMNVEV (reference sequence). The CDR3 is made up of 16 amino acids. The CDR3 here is CASSRMGASGTYEQYF.

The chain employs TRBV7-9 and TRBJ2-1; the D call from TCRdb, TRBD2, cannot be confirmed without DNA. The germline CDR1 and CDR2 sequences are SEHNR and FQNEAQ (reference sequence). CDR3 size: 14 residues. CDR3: CAAEGDILYNEQFF. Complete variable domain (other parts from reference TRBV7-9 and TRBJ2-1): DTGVSQNPRHKITKRGQNVTFRCDPISEHNRLYWYRQTLGQGPEFLTYFQNEAQLEKSRLLSDRFSAERPKGSFSTLEIQRTEQGDSAMYLCAAEGDILYNEQFFGPGTRLTVL.

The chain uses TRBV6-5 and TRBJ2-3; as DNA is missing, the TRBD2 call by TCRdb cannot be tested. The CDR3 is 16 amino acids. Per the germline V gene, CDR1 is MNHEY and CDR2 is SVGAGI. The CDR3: CASSYGSSFSTDTQYF.

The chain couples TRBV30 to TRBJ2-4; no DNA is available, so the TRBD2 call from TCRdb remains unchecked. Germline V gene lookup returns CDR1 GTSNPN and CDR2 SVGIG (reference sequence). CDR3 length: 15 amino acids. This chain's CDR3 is CAWNMREGVKNIQYF.

The CDR3 here is CATSSESGSGDTQYF. V and J are TRBV15 and TRBJ2-3; there is no DNA to check the TCRdb D call of TRBD1. The CDR3 is 15 amino acids. Germline V lookup: CDR1 LNHNV, CDR2 YYDKDF (reference sequence).

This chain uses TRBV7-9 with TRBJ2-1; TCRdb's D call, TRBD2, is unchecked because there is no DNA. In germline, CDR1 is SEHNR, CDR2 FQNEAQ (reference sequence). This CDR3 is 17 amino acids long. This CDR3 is CASNPPIAGGHHGEQFF.

CDR3: CASSPTLTGWTEAFF. The chain recombines TRBV18 with TRBJ1-1; the TCRdb D gene call, TRBD1, has no DNA to confirm it. This CDR3 spans 15 amino acids. Germline V gene data show CDR1 as KGHSH and CDR2 as LQKENI.

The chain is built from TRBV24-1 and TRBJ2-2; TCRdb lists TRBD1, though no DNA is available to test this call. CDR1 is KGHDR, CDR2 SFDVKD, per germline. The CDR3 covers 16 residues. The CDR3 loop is CATSDRGQSNTGELFF.

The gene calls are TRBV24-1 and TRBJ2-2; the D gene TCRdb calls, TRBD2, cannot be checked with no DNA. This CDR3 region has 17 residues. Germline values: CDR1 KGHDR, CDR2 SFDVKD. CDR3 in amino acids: CATSDPSGRANTGELFF.

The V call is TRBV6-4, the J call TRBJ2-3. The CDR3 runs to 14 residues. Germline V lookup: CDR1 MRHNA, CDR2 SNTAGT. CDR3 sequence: CASSDTSLPDTQYF.